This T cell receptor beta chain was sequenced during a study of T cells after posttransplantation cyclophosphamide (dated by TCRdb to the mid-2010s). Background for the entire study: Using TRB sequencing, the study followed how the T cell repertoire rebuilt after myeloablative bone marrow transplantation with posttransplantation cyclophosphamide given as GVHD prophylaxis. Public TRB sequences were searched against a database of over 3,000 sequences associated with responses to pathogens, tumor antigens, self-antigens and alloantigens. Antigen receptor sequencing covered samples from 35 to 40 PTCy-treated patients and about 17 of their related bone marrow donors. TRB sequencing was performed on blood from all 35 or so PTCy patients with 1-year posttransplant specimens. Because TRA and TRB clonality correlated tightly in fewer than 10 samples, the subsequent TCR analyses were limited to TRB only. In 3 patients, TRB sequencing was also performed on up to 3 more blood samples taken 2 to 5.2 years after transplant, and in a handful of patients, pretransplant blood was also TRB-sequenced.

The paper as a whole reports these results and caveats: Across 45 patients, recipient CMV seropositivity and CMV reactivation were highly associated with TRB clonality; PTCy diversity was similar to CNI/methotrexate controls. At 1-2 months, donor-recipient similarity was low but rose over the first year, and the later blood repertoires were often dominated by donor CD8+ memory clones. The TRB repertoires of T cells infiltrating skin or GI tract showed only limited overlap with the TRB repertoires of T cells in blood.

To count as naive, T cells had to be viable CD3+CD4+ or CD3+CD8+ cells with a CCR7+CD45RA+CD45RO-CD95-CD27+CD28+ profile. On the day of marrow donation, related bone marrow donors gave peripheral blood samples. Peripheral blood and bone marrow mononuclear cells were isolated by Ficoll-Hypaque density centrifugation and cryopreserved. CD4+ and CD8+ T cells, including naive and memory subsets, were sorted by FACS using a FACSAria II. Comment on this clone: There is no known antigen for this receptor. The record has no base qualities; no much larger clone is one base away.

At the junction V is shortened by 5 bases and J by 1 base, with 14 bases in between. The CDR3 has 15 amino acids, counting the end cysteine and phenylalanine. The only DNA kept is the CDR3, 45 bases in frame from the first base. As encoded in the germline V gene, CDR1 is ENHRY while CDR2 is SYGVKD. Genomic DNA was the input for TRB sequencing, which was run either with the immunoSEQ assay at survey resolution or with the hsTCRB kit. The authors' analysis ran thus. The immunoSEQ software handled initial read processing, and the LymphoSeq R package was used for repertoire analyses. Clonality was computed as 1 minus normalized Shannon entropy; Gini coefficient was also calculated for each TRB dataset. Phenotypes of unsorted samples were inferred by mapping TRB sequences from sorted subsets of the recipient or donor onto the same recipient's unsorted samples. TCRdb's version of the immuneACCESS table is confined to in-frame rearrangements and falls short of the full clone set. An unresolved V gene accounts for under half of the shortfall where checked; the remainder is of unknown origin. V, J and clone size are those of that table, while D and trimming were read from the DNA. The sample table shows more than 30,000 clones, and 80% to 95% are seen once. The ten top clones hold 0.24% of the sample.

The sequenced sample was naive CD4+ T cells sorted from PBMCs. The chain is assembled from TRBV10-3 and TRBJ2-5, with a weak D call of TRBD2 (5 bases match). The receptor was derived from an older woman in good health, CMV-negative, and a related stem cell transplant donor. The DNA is TGTGCCATCAGTAGCGGAGGTAGCTCCCAAGAGACCCAGTACTTC. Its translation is CAISSGGSSQETQYF.